Listed here are 5 T cell receptor beta chains from one sample, sequenced in a study of T cell responses to AZD1222 COVID-19 vaccine. Data came from immunoSEQ multiplex PCR; TCRdb stores just in-frame clones and leaves some out. The sample lists about 90,000 clones, over 80% occurring once. The starting material was peripheral blood, obtained on day 0 of AZD1222 vaccination. The receptors originated from an adult in good health.

The V gene is TRBV7-2, the J gene TRBJ1-1, with D unresolved. Deletions cut 8 bases from V and 11 bases from J, with 27 bases between. The CDR3 runs to 15 residues. The germline V gene has CDR1 SGHTA and CDR2 FQGNSA. The CDR3 loop reads CASAPGRGISWLAFF. The DNA of the CDR3 is TGTGCCAGCGCTCCGGGTCGGGGTATCTCATGGCTGGCTTTCTTT.

The V call is TRBV10-1, the J call TRBJ2-3; 10 bases are shared with TRBD2. V shed 1 base and J 1 base; nucleotides not matched to a gene: 2. Germline CDR1 reads WNHNN; CDR2 reads SYGVQD (reference sequence). The CDR3 has 16 amino acids. DNA for the CDR3: TGCGCCAGCAGTGAGTTCGGGACTAGCGGCACAGATACGCAGTATTTT. Residues: CASSEFGTSGTDTQYF.

V gene TRBV20-1 combines with J gene TRBJ2-1; 8 positions agree with TRBD1. V lost 3 bases and J lost 13; bases outside the gene matches: 11. CDR3 length equals 13 residues. Germline V gives CDR1 DFQATT, CDR2 SNEGSKA (reference sequence). CDR3 nucleotides: TGCAGTGCTAGTCGGCAGGGGACAGGCCCACAGTTCTTC. It specifies CSASRQGTGPQFF.

This chain connects TRBV5-1 to TRBJ1-6, with TRBD1 as a possible D gene (6 bases). The CDR3 covers 16 residues. V was cut by 0 bases and J by 4 bases, with 11 bases left in between. Germline values: CDR1 SGHRS, CDR2 YFSETQ. Written as DNA, the CDR3 is TGCGCCAGCAGCTTGGTAGGGGGGAGGTATAATTCACCCCTCCACTTT. Encoded protein: CASSLVGGRYNSPLHF.

The chain joins TRBV28 to TRBJ1-2; 7 bases agree with TRBD1. The ends lost 3 bases at V and 8 bases at J; junction bases unmatched: 6. CDR3 size: 13 residues. Looked up from germline, CDR1 is MDHEN and CDR2 is SYDVKM. Here the CDR3 reads CASSFRPGGGYTF. In DNA, the CDR3 is TGTGCCAGCAGTTTCAGGCCAGGGGGAGGCTACACCTTC.